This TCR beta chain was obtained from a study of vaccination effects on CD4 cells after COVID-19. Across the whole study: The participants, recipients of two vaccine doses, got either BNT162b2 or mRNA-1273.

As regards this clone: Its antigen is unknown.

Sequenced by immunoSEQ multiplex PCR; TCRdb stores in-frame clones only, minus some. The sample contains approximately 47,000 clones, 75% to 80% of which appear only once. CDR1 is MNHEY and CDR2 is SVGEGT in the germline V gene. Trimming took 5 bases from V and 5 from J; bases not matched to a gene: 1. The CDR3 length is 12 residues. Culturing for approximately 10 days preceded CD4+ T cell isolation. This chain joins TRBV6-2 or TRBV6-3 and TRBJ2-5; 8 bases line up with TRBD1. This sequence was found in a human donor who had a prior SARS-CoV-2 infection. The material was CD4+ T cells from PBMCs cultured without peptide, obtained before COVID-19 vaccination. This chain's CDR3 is CASSTGGETQYF. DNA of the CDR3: TGTGCCAGCAGTACAGGGGGGGAGACCCAGTACTTC.